Sequencing of this T cell receptor beta chain was carried out in a study of control samples from healthy donors and cancer patients. V shed 4 bases and J shed 4 bases, with 17 bases lying between them. The CDR3 contains 15 residues. The germline V gene encodes CDR1 SGHRS and CDR2 YFSETQ. The assay was immunoSEQ multiplex PCR, and TCRdb's table has in-frame clones only and misses some. The sample consists of about 130,000 clones, approximately 91% of them appearing once. V is TRBV5-1 and J is TRBJ1-1; D unresolved. The sequenced material came from blood. The clonotype comes from a man aged 45-60 years in good health. The CDR3 DNA follows: TGCGCCAGCAGCCCTCAACAGACGGGAGGCACTGAAGCTTTCTTT. Translation gives CASSPQQTGGTEAFF.